This is a list of T cell receptor beta chains from one sample in a study of OX40 agonist ivuxolimab in advanced cancers. Measured with immunoSEQ multiplex PCR; TCRdb has only the in-frame clones, and not every one. Among about 52,000 clones listed, approximately 87% were seen once. This specimen consisted of CD4+ or CD8+ T cells sorted from blood, obtained in a trial of the OX40 agonist ivuxolimab. These receptor sequences come from an adult with an advanced solid tumor such as melanoma, head and neck, liver or kidney cancer. The CDR3 runs from the conserved cysteine through the conserved F or W. A D gene is named only where the DNA matches it firmly. Clone sizes are given selectively: once, few, many, or a class where the clone is expanded.

J,D,V,size,DNA,CDR3
TRBJ2-7,.,TRBV21-1,once,TGTGCCAGTGGACCTCAAAGGCGGGTCTACGAGCAGTACTTC,CASGPQRRVYEQYF
TRBJ2-5,TRBD2,TRBV2,.,TGTGCCAGCAGTGGGACTAGCGGGGGACAAGAGACCCAGTACTTC,CASSGTSGGQETQYF
TRBJ2-1,.,TRBV5-1,.,TGCGCCAGCAGCCGAGGGTCAGCCCAAGAGGAGCAGTTCTTC,CASSRGSAQEEQFF
TRBJ2-7,.,TRBV6-5,few,TGTGCCAGCAGTCCAAACCCTTATAACGAGCAGTACTTC,CASSPNPYNEQYF
TRBJ2-7,TRBD2,TRBV2,.,TGTGCCAGCAGTGAAGGGGCGCTAGGGACTAACGAGCAGTACTTC,CASSEGALGTNEQYF
TRBJ2-3,TRBD2,TRBV7-2,.,TGTGCCAGTACCCGGGGGGGCACAGATACGCAGTATTTT,CASTRGGTDTQYF
TRBJ1-5,.,TRBV2,.,TGTGCCAGCAGACTGGACAATAATAGCAATCAGCCCCAGCATTTT,CASRLDNNSNQPQHF
TRBJ2-3,TRBD1,TRBV6-5,few,TGTGCCAGCAGTTACTTTCCAGGGGGAAATACGCAGTATTTT,CASSYFPGGNTQYF
TRBJ1-3,.,TRBV4-2,.,TGTGCCAGCAGCCAGCGGGGGCTGGGAAACACCATATATTTT,CASSQRGLGNTIYF
TRBJ2-5,.,TRBV29-1,once,TGCAGCGTTTCCGAGTACCAAGAGACCCAGTACTTC,CSVSEYQETQYF
TRBJ2-7,.,TRBV11-3,.,TGTGCCAGCAGCTTAGACGAATACGAGCAGTACTTC,CASSLDEYEQYF
TRBJ2-3,.,TRBV19,.,TGTGCCAGTAGTCCTAATGGACCGAGCACAGATACGCAGTATTTT,CASSPNGPSTDTQYF
TRBJ1-2,.,TRBV18,.,TGTGCCAGCTCACTGGGGGAGGCACCCTATTCCTTC,CASSLGEAPYSF
TRBJ2-5,TRBD1,TRBV5-1,.,TGCGCCAGCAGCTTGGGACAGGGGAGAGGAGAGACCCAGTACTTC,CASSLGQGRGETQYF
TRBJ1-2,TRBD1,TRBV5-6,once,TGTGCCAGCAACGACAGGGGGCGGGTCGGCTACACCTTC,CASNDRGRVGYTF
TRBJ2-2,TRBD1,TRBV19,.,TGTGCCAGTAGGCCGCCGGGACAGAAGTCCCCCGGGGAGCTGTTTTTT,CASRPPGQKSPGELFF
TRBJ1-5,.,TRBV10-3,once,TGTGCCATCAGTCCAGTCGATCAGCCCCAGCATTTT,CAISPVDQPQHF
TRBJ2-1,.,TRBV21-1,.,TGTGCCAGCAGCAAAGTGTCCACCCGTCCGGGGCCAGAACCATACAATGAGCAGTTCTTC,CASSKVSTRPGPEPYNEQFF
TRBJ1-2,.,TRBV20-1,.,TGCAGTGCTAGCCGGGAAGGGGGCTACACCTTC,CSASREGGYTF
TRBJ2-3,TRBD2,TRBV10-2,.,TGCGCCAGCGCCGGTAGACTAGCGGGGGGCGCAGATACGCAGTATTTT,CASAGRLAGGADTQYF
TRBJ2-7,TRBD1,TRBV4-1,few,TGCGCCAGCAGCCAAGCGACAGGGACCTACGAGCAGTACTTC,CASSQATGTYEQYF
TRBJ2-3,.,TRBV4-2,.,TGTGCCACAGGGACTCCGGGGGGCACAGATACGCAGTATTTT,CATGTPGGTDTQYF
TRBJ1-5,.,TRBV10-3,.,TGTGCCATCAGTCAAGGCGATCAGCCCCAGCATTTT,CAISQGDQPQHF
TRBJ1-2,.,TRBV30,.,TGTGCCTGGAGTGGACAGTTAAACTATGGCTACACCTTC,CAWSGQLNYGYTF
TRBJ2-5,.,TRBV18,.,TGTGCCAGCTCACCACCGTTAGAGACCCAGTACTTC,CASSPPLETQYF
TRBJ1-1,.,TRBV29-1,.,TGCAGCGTTGAAGATCTTAACAGTGGCACTGAAGCTTTCTTT,CSVEDLNSGTEAFF
TRBJ2-5,.,TRBV5-8,once,TGTGCCAGCAGCCCCTCGTGGCAGGGGCAAGGGACCCAGTACTTC,CASSPSWQGQGTQYF
TRBJ1-2,.,TRBV18,few,TGTGCCAGCTCACCGGACGACTATGGCTACACCTTC,CASSPDDYGYTF
TRBJ2-7,TRBD2,TRBV10-2,.,TGCGCCAGCAGGGGTCCGACTAGCGGGGCCCCTCGCGAGCAGTACTTC,CASRGPTSGAPREQYF